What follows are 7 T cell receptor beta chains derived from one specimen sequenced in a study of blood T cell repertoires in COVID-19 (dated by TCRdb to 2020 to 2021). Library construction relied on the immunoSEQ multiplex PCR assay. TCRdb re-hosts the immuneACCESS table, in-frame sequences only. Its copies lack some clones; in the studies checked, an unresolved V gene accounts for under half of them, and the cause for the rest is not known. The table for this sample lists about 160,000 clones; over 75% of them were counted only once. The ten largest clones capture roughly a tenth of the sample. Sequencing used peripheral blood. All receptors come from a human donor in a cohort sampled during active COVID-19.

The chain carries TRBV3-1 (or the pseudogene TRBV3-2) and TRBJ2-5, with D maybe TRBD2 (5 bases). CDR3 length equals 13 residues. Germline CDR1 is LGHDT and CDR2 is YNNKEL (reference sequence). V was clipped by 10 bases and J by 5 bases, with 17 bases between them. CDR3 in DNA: TGTGCCACCTCACCGGGGAGAAAGGAGACCCAGTACTTC. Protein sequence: CATSPGRKETQYF.

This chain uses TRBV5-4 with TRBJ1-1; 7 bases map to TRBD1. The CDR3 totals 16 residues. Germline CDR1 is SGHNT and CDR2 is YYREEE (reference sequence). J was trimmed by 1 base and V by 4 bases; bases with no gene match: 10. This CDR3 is CASSNGQAKGNTEAFF. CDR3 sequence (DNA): TGTGCCAGCAGCAATGGACAGGCAAAAGGGAACACTGAAGCTTTCTTT.

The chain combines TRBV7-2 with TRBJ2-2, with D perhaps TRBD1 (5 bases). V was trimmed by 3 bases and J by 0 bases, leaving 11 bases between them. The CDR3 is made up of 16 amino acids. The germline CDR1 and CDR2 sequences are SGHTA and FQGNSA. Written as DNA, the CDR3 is TGTGCCAGCAGCTTTTTGCCAGGGTCGAACACCGGGGAGCTGTTTTTT. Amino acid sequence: CASSFLPGSNTGELFF.

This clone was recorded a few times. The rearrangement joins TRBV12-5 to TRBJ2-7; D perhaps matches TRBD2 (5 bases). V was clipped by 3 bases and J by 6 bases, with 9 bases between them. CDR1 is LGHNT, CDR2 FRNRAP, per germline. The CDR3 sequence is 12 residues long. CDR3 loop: CASGFRGSEQYF. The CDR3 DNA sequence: TGTGCTAGTGGTTTCCGGGGATCCGAGCAGTACTTC.

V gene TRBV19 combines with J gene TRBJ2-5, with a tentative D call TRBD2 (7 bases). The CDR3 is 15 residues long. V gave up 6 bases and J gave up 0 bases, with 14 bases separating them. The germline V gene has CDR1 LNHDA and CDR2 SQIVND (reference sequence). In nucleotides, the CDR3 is TGTGCCAGTAGACCGGGGGGCCCGTACCAAGAGACCCAGTACTTC. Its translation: CASRPGGPYQETQYF.

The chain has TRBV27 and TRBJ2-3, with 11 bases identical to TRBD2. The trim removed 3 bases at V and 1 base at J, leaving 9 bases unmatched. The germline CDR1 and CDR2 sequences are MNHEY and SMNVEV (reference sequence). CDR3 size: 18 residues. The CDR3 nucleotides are TGTGCCAGCAGTTTGAGAATACTAGCGGGGGCCGGCACAGATACGCAGTATTTT. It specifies CASSLRILAGAGTDTQYF.

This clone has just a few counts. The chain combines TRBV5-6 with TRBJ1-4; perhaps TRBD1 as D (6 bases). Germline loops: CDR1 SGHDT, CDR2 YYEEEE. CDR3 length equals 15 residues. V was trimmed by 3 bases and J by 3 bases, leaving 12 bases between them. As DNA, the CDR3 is TGTGCCAGCAGCTCATACGGGACATCTAATGAAAAACTGTTTTTT. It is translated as CASSSYGTSNEKLFF.